Following are 25 T cell receptor beta chains from one sample sequenced in a study of monozygotic twins with inflammatory bowel disease. Each CDR3 protein gets one entry in TCRdb, which reprocessed the 5' RACE reads and gives no DNA. The sample's table shows around 450,000 distinct CDR3 sequences. Sequencing was carried out using blood. These receptors were taken from a human donor with ulcerative colitis or Crohn's disease, or a healthy co-twin of an affected twin (not recorded which).

The chain uses TRBV5-1 and TRBJ1-4; TCRdb proposes TRBD1, but this gene call is untestable without DNA. This CDR3 spans 14 amino acids. Germline CDR1 reads SGHRS; CDR2 reads YFSETQ. CDR3 protein: CASSLNQGDEKLFF.

This chain connects TRBV6-2 or TRBV6-3 to TRBJ1-5; absent DNA, TCRdb's TRBD1 call cannot be checked. The length of the CDR3 is 13 residues. The germline V gene has CDR1 MNHEY and CDR2 SVGEGT. The CDR3 loop reads CASPGTAARPQHF.

V is TRBV18 and J is TRBJ2-1; the D call from TCRdb, TRBD1, cannot be confirmed without DNA. CDR1 is KGHSH and CDR2 is LQKENI in the germline V gene. The CDR3 consists of 13 residues. The CDR3 sequence: CASSRGMNNEQFF.

The rearrangement joins TRBV11-2 to TRBJ1-4; TCRdb reports TRBD1, a call that lacks DNA to check it against. This CDR3 is 16 amino acids long. Germline CDR1 SGHAT, CDR2 FQNNGV. The CDR3 loop is CASSLFQGTTNEKLFF.

The chain couples TRBV7-9 to TRBJ2-7; TCRdb designates TRBD1, a call that cannot be tested without DNA. The CDR3 spans 15 residues. CDR1 is SEHNR, CDR2 FQNEAQ, per germline (reference sequence). CDR3 region: CASSSSGRGAGEQYF.

The rearrangement joins TRBV6-5 to TRBJ1-5; checking the TCRdb D call of TRBD1 is not possible without DNA. Germline CDR1 and CDR2: MNHEY and SVGAGI. The CDR3 extends over 15 amino acids. The CDR3 spells CASSYDRVSNQPQHF.

The chain carries TRBV29-1 and TRBJ1-1; no DNA is available, so the TRBD1 call from TCRdb remains unchecked. The germline V gene has CDR1 SQVTM and CDR2 ANQGSEA. CDR3 length: 13 residues. CDR3 region: CSVSYTGQTEAFF.

The V and J genes are TRBV20-1 and TRBJ2-5; TCRdb calls TRBD2, which cannot be checked without DNA. CDR3 size: 11 residues. The germline V gene encodes CDR1 DFQATT and CDR2 SNEGSKA (reference sequence). CDR3 protein: CSAGQSPGQYF.

The chain carries TRBV3-1 and TRBJ2-5; TCRdb names TRBD1, which stays unverified in the absence of DNA. The germline CDR1 and CDR2 sequences are LGHDT and YNNKEL (reference sequence). The CDR3 length is 17 residues. CDR3 residues: CASSQGKNRQIQETQYF.

The genes are TRBV11-2 and TRBJ2-1; the D call from TCRdb, TRBD2, cannot be confirmed without DNA. The CDR3 contains 19 residues. Germline loops: CDR1 SGHAT, CDR2 FQNNGV. The CDR3 protein is CASSFIFPLTSGGYNEQFF.

The V gene is TRBV7-9, the J gene TRBJ1-4. Germline CDR1 and CDR2: SEHNR and FQNEAQ (reference sequence). The CDR3 loop spans 16 amino acids. The CDR3 region is CASSLSYTATNEKLFF.

This chain links TRBV2 with TRBJ1-2; lacking DNA, the TRBD1 call made by TCRdb goes unchecked. Germline V CDR1 and CDR2: SNHLY, FYNNEI. The CDR3 sequence is 12 residues long. This chain's CDR3 is CASEWGGKGYTF.

The V gene is TRBV5-1, the J gene TRBJ1-1; TCRdb's D call, TRBD1, is unchecked because there is no DNA. The CDR3 length is 17 residues. Germline V gene data show CDR1 as SGHRS and CDR2 as YFSETQ. CDR3 loop: CASSLYPGQGENTEAFF. The full variable domain, rest sourced from reference TRBV5-1 and TRBJ1-1, is KAGVTQTPRYLIKTRGQQVTLSCSPISGHRSVSWYQQTPGQGLQFLFEYFSETQRNKGNFPGRFSGRQFSNSRSEMNVSTLELGDSALYLCASSLYPGQGENTEAFFGQGTRLTVV.

This chain links TRBV10-3 with TRBJ1-2; TCRdb calls TRBD1, which cannot be checked without DNA. Germline CDR1 ENHRY, CDR2 SYGVKD. There are 11 residues in the CDR3. CDR3 sequence: CAAGPGYGYTF.

J is TRBJ1-3 and V is TRBV9; TCRdb returns TRBD1, unconfirmable since there is no DNA. Per germline, CDR1 SGDLS and CDR2 YYNGEE. This CDR3 is 17 amino acids long. The CDR3 protein is CASSSPGTSYSGNTIYF.

The chain employs TRBV5-1 and TRBJ2-6; TCRdb designates TRBD1, a call that cannot be tested without DNA. The V gene's germline CDR1 is SGHRS and CDR2 YFSETQ. CDR3 length: 13 amino acids. CDR3 region: CASSFSGERVLTF. Together with reference TRBV5-1 and TRBJ2-6, the CDR3 gives the full variable domain: KAGVTQTPRYLIKTRGQQVTLSCSPISGHRSVSWYQQTPGQGLQFLFEYFSETQRNKGNFPGRFSGRQFSNSRSEMNVSTLELGDSALYLCASSFSGERVLTFGAGSRLTVL.

The V and J genes are TRBV28 and TRBJ2-1; TCRdb's assignment of TRBD1 cannot be checked, as there is no DNA. Germline CDR1 is MDHEN and CDR2 is SYDVKM. This CDR3 spans 18 amino acids. The CDR3 sequence: CASSLQLRTGTAYNEQFF. The complete variable domain, with remaining parts taken from reference TRBV28 and TRBJ2-1, reads DVKVTQSSRYLVKRTGEKVFLECVQDMDHENMFWYRQDPGLGLRLIYFSYDVKMKEKGDIPEGYSVSREKKERFSLILESASTNQTSMYLCASSLQLRTGTAYNEQFFGPGTRLTVL.

This chain uses TRBV18 with TRBJ2-5. The CDR3 has 14 residues. CDR1 and CDR2 from the germline V gene are KGHSH and LQKENI. The CDR3 loop is CASSPRGDRETQYF.

The chain combines TRBV6-2 or TRBV6-3 with TRBJ1-5; TCRdb picks TRBD1, but there is no DNA to check that call. This CDR3 is 15 amino acids long. CDR1 and CDR2 (germline): MNHEY, SVGEGT. The CDR3: CASSRGQYSNQPQHF.

This sequence joins TRBV11-2 and TRBJ1-2; TCRdb indicates TRBD1, and absent DNA this call remains unverified. Germline V CDR1 and CDR2: SGHAT, FQNNGV. The CDR3 is 15 residues long. CDR3 sequence: CASTLWGRGNYGYTF.

The V call is TRBV12-3 or TRBV12-4, the J call TRBJ2-3; there is no DNA to check the TCRdb D call of TRBD1. The length of the CDR3 is 16 residues. The CDR3 sequence is CASSPGPRSEADTQYF.

V and J are TRBV20-1 and TRBJ2-5; TCRdb's D call, TRBD1, is unchecked because there is no DNA. The CDR3 spans 12 residues. Germline CDR1 is DFQATT and CDR2 is SNEGSKA (reference sequence). CDR3: CSAPVFQETQYF.

V is TRBV28 and J is TRBJ2-1. CDR1 is MDHEN, CDR2 SYDVKM, per germline. The CDR3 has 15 residues. This chain's CDR3 is CASSLVGRSANEQFF. The variable domain in full, completed from reference TRBV28 and TRBJ2-1, reads DVKVTQSSRYLVKRTGEKVFLECVQDMDHENMFWYRQDPGLGLRLIYFSYDVKMKEKGDIPEGYSVSREKKERFSLILESASTNQTSMYLCASSLVGRSANEQFFGPGTRLTVL.

The chain employs TRBV5-1 and TRBJ2-7; TCRdb gives TRBD2 as the D gene, but with no DNA this cannot be confirmed. Germline CDR1 is SGHRS and CDR2 is YFSETQ. The length of the CDR3 is 15 residues. CDR3 amino acids: CASSLGTALNYEQYF.

The chain joins TRBV5-6 to TRBJ2-2; TCRdb's D call, TRBD1, is unchecked because there is no DNA. CDR1 SGHDT and CDR2 YYEEEE come from the germline V gene. The CDR3 extends over 17 amino acids. CDR3: CASSLGQGSVNTGELFF.